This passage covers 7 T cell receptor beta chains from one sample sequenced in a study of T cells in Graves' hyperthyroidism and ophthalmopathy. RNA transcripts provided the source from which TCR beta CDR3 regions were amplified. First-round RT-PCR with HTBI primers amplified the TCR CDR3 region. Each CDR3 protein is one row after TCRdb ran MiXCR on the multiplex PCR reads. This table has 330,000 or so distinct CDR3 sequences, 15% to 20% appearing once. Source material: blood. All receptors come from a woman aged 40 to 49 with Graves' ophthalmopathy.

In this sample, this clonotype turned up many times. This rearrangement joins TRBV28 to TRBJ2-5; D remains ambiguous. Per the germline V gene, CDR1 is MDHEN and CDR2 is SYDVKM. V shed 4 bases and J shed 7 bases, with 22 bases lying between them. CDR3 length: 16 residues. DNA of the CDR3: TGTGCCAGCAGTTCTACCCTTACGACTCCGGCGAGGACCCAGTACTTC. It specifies CASSSTLTTPARTQYF.

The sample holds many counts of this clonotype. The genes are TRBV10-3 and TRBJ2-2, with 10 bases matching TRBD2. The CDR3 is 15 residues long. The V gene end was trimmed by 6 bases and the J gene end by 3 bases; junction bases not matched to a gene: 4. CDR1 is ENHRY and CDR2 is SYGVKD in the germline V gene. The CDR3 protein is CAISGAGGYTGELFF. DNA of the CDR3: TGTGCCATCAGCGGAGCGGGAGGGTACACCGGGGAGCTGTTTTTT.

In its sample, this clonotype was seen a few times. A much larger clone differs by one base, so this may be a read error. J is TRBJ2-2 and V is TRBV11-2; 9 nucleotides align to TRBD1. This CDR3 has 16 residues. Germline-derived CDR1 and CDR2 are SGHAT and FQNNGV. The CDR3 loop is CSSSSPTGGYTGELFF. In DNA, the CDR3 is TGTTCCAGCAGCTCTCCGACAGGGGGATACACCGGGGAGCTGTTTTTT.

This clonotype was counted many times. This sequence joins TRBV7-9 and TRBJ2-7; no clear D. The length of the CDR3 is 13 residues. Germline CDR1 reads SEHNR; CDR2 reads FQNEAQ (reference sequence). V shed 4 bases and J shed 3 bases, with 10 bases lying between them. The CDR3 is CASSSTSNYEQYF. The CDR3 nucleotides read TGTGCCAGCAGCTCGACAAGCAACTACGAGCAGTACTTC.

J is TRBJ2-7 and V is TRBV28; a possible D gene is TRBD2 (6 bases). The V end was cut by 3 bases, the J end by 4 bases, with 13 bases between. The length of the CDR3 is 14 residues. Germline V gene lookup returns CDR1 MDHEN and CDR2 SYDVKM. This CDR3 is CASSFNGSTYEQYF. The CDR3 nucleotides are TGTGCCAGCAGTTTTAACGGGAGTACGTACGAGCAGTACTTC.

The DNA for the CDR3 is TGTGCCAGCAGAGACAGGCCAGGCTCTGGGGCCAACGTCCTGACTTTC. Residues: CASRDRPGSGANVLTF. The genes are TRBV6-1 and TRBJ2-6; D possibly corresponds to TRBD1 (6 bases). V dropped 6 bases and J dropped 0 bases, with 12 bases sitting between them. The CDR3 runs to 16 residues. Germline assignment: CDR1 MNHNS and CDR2 SASEGT.

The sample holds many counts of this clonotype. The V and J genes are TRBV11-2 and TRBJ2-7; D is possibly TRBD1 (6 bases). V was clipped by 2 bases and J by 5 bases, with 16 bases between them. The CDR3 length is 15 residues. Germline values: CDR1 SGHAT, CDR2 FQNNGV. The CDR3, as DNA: TGTGCCAGCAGCTTATTGGGACACGGTCCGGACGAGCAGTACTTC. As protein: CASSLLGHGPDEQYF.